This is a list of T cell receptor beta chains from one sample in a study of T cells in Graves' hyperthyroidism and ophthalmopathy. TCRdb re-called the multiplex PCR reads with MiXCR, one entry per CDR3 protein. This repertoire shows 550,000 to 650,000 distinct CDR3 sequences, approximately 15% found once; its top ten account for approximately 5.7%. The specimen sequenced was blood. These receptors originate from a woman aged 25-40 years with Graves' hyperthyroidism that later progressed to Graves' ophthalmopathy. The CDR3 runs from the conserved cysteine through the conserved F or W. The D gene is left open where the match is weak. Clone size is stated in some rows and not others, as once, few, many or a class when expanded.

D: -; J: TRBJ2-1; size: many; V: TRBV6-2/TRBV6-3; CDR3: CASSSDGLSYNEQFF; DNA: TGTGCCAGCAGTTCCGACGGCCTCTCCTACAATGAGCAGTTCTTC
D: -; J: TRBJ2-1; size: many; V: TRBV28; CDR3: CASSAVPEHNEQFF; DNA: TGTGCCAGCAGTGCGGTTCCCGAACACAATGAGCAGTTCTTC
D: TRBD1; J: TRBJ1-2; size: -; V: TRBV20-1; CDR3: CGTDRGRTYYGYTF; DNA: TGCGGTACCGACAGGGGGCGTACATACTATGGCTACACCTTC
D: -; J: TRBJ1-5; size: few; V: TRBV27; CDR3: CASSLEGRGNQPQHF; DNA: TGTGCCAGCAGTTTGGAGGGCAGGGGAAATCAGCCCCAGCATTTT
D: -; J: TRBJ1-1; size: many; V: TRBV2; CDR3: CASGFDSEAFF; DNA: TGTGCCAGCGGCTTCGACAGTGAAGCTTTCTTT
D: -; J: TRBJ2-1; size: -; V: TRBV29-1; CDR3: CSVATSGYEQFF; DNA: TGCAGCGTTGCTACCTCAGGGTATGAGCAGTTCTTC
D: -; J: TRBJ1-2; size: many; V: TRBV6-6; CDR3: CASSYLGELYGYTF; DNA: TGTGCCAGCAGTTACCTTGGGGAACTCTATGGCTACACCTTC
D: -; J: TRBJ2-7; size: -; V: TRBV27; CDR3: CASISRGYEQYF; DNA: TGTGCCAGCATATCCAGGGGCTACGAGCAGTACTTC
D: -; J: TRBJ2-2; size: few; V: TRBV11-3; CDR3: CASSFFHRAGTGELFF; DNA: TGTGCCAGCAGCTTTTTTCACAGGGCGGGCACCGGGGAGCTGTTTTTT
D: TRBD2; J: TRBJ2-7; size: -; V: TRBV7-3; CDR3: CASSLTGTSDPYREQYF; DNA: TGTGCCAGCAGCTTAACCGGGACTAGCGACCCATATCGGGAGCAGTACTTC
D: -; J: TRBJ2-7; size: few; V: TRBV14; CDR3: CASSQDRGGYEQYF; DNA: TGTGCCAGCAGCCAAGATAGGGGCGGTTACGAGCAGTACTTC
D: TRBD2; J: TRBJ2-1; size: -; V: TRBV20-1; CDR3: CSVKQTSRFDEQFF; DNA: TGCAGTGTTAAGCAGACTAGCCGATTCGATGAGCAGTTCTTC
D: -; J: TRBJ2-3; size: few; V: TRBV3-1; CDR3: CASSQGLAGLPRGDTQYF; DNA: TGTGCCAGCAGCCAAGGGCTCGCGGGATTACCCCGGGGGGATACGCAGTATTTT
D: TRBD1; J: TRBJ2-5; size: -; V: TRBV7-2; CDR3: CASSLVVLWGQGSKSSQYF; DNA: TGTGCCAGCAGCTTAGTTGTGTTGTGGGGACAGGGGTCAAAATCTTCCCAGTACTTC
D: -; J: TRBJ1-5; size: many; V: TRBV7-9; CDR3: CASSPSGTANQPQHF; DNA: TGTGCCAGCAGCCCCTCCGGGACTGCCAATCAGCCCCAGCATTTT
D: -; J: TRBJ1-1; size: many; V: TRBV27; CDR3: CASSSYRRTEAFF; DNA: TGTGCCAGCAGTTCCTACAGGAGGACTGAAGCTTTCTTT